The 25 T cell receptor beta chains in this list originate from one sample, sequenced in a study of shared clonotypes between healthy human individuals (dated by TCRdb to 2020 to 2021). For the CD8 naive samples, CD45RO-negative cells were positively selected for CCR7, yielding a CD45RA+CCR7+ population from which TemRA cells were excluded. Receptors were amplified or captured by the immunoSEQ multiplex PCR assay. Not all clones reach the TCRdb copy of this immuneACCESS table, which keeps in-frame sequences only. Checked studies attribute under half of the gap to unresolved V genes and leave the rest unexplained. The sample yields some 1,900,000 clones; less than 95% were counted once. Around 1.2% of the sample is in the top ten clones. The sample comprised naive CD8+ T cells sorted from blood. What this sample's cell subset or site label stands for: CD45RA+CCR7+. These receptors were collected from a man younger than 30 in good health.

The chain couples TRBV27 to TRBJ2-1; 7 bases align to TRBD1. The CDR3 length is 15 residues. Germline V gives CDR1 MNHEY, CDR2 SMNVEV (reference sequence). The V gene end was trimmed by 6 bases and the J gene end by 0 bases; junction bases not matched to a gene: 5. In DNA, the CDR3 is TGTGCCAGCAGGATGGGACAGAGCTCCTACAATGAGCAGTTCTTC. The encoded protein is CASRMGQSSYNEQFF.

This clone was seen a single time. V gene TRBV5-1 combines with J gene TRBJ2-3, with a tentative D call TRBD2 (6 bases). The CDR3 loop spans 14 amino acids. V shed 7 bases and J shed 0 bases, with 12 bases lying between them. The germline CDR1 and CDR2 sequences are SGHRS and YFSETQ. The CDR3 spells CASARSGSTDTQYF. The CDR3 region has the DNA TGCGCCAGCGCCCGTAGCGGTAGCACAGATACGCAGTATTTT. Full variable domain (rest looked up from reference TRBV5-1 and TRBJ2-3): KAGVTQTPRYLIKTRGQQVTLSCSPISGHRSVSWYQQTPGQGLQFLFEYFSETQRNKGNFPGRFSGRQFSNSRSEMNVSTLELGDSALYLCASARSGSTDTQYFGPGTRLTVL.

The chain uses TRBV15 and TRBJ2-1; 9 bases align to TRBD2. The CDR3 length is 13 residues. Germline V gives CDR1 LNHNV, CDR2 YYDKDF (reference sequence). Losses at the gene ends were 11 bases for V and 4 bases for J; bases not matched to a gene: 6. Here the CDR3 reads CASSAGGYNEQFF. DNA for the CDR3: TGTGCCTCCTCAGCGGGGGGTTACAATGAGCAGTTCTTC.

The chain couples TRBV27 to TRBJ1-2; 11 bases are shared with TRBD1. The CDR3 totals 16 residues. V shed 3 bases, J shed 4 bases, and the junction held 7 bases outside the gene matches. Germline CDR1 is MNHEY and CDR2 is SMNVEV (reference sequence). CDR3 residues: CASSLLGQGGPYGYTF. In nucleotides, the CDR3 is TGTGCCAGCAGTTTGTTGGGACAGGGGGGGCCCTATGGCTACACCTTC.

Concerning this clone: In the same sample, other DNA sequences code for this CDR3. V gene TRBV27 combines with J gene TRBJ2-1; unclear D gene. The V gene lost 2 bases and the J gene lost 5 bases, with 10 bases spanning the gap. There are 14 residues in the CDR3. Germline V lookup: CDR1 MNHEY, CDR2 SMNVEV (reference sequence). The chain's CDR3 is CASSLRSGNNEQFF. Written as DNA, the CDR3 is TGTGCCAGCAGTTTACGGTCCGGCAACAATGAGCAGTTCTTC.

The chain joins TRBV18 to TRBJ2-7, with a tentative D call TRBD1 (6 bases). With 3 bases removed from V and 1 base from J, the gap between germline ends came to 10 bases. Germline loops: CDR1 KGHSH, CDR2 LQKENI. There are 14 residues in the CDR3. CDR3 loop: CASSPRQDSYEQYF. The CDR3, as DNA: TGTGCCAGCTCACCGCGACAGGATTCCTACGAGCAGTACTTC.

This rearrangement joins TRBV13 to TRBJ1-6; D possibly corresponds to TRBD1 (6 bases). The length of the CDR3 is 17 residues. Germline-derived CDR1 and CDR2 are PRHDT and FYEKMQ (reference sequence). V was pared by 0 bases and J by 4 bases, with 13 bases between. The DNA of the CDR3 is TGTGCCAGCAGCTTAGGAGGTGCAGGGGCTTATAATTCACCCCTCCACTTT. Amino acid sequence: CASSLGGAGAYNSPLHF.

The rearrangement joins TRBV5-6 to TRBJ2-7; tentatively, D is TRBD2 (6 bases). This CDR3 spans 14 amino acids. Germline V gene sequence: CDR1 SGHDT, CDR2 YYEEEE. Trimming removed 4 bases at V and 2 bases at J, with 13 bases between. CDR3 nucleotides: TGTGCCAGCAGCCACGGGACTGAAGCCTACGAGCAGTACTTC. Residues: CASSHGTEAYEQYF.

The gene calls are TRBV28 and TRBJ1-4; no reliable D call. Germline CDR1 reads MDHEN; CDR2 reads SYDVKM. V was shortened by 4 bases and J by 4 bases, with 13 bases between the two germline ends. The CDR3 contains 15 residues. CDR3 amino acids: CASSSGVLGNEKLFF. The CDR3 nucleotides read TGTGCCAGCAGTTCGGGAGTTCTTGGTAATGAAAAACTGTTTTTT.

This chain joins TRBV21-1 and TRBJ1-2. TRBV21-1 is a pseudogene locus. This CDR3 is 16 amino acids long. In nucleotides, the CDR3 is TGTGCCAGCAGCAAGATAAGGACGGAACCTGATTTGAGCTACACCTTC. Protein product: CASSKIRTEPDLSYTF.

Concerning this clone: This CDR3 is also generated by other DNA sequences in the sample. The rearrangement joins TRBV19 to TRBJ2-7, with TRBD2 as a possible D gene (5 bases). Germline V lookup: CDR1 LNHDA, CDR2 SQIVND (reference sequence). Between the trimmed V and J ends, which lost 3 bases and 2 bases, there was a span of 11 bases. The CDR3 is 14 amino acids. The CDR3 sequence: CASSIGGGAYEQYF. The CDR3 region has the DNA TGTGCCAGTAGTATCGGAGGAGGTGCCTACGAGCAGTACTTC.

This clone is a singleton in its sample. The gene calls are TRBV11-3 and TRBJ2-1, with a possible D match to TRBD1 (5 bases). This CDR3 has 14 amino acids. Germline CDR1 and CDR2: SGHNT and YENEEA. V was clipped by 4 bases and J by 6 bases, with 13 bases between them. The CDR3 DNA is TGTGCCAGCAGCTACTCTCAGGGAAGCAATGAGCAGTTCTTC. Amino acids: CASSYSQGSNEQFF. The full variable domain, rest sourced from reference TRBV11-3 and TRBJ2-1, is EAGVVQSPRYKIIEKKQPVAFWCNPISGHNTLYWYLQNLGQGPELLIRYENEEAVDDSQLPKDRFSAERLKGVDSTLKIQPAELGDSAVYLCASSYSQGSNEQFFGPGTRLTVL.

The chain uses TRBV10-3 and TRBJ1-5; possibly TRBD1 for D (5 bases). CDR3 length: 15 amino acids. Trimming pared 7 bases from V and 6 bases from J, leaving 19 bases between. Germline V gene data show CDR1 as ENHRY and CDR2 as SYGVKD. The DNA for the CDR3 is TGTGCCATCATCCTCGACTTATTGGGGGGTCAGCCCCAGCATTTT. Amino acid sequence: CAIILDLLGGQPQHF.

This clone has only one observation. The chain carries TRBV7-9 and TRBJ2-7; D is unresolved. CDR1 SEHNR and CDR2 FQNEAQ come from the germline V gene (reference sequence). The CDR3 sequence is 14 residues long. Trimming pared 4 bases from V and 2 bases from J, leaving 12 bases between. The CDR3 region has the DNA TGTGCCAGCAGCTCACCCCACCTACCCTACGAGCAGTACTTC. Protein product: CASSSPHLPYEQYF.

The V gene is TRBV9, the J gene TRBJ2-7; D uncertain. The CDR3 contains 15 residues. V was trimmed by 3 bases and J by 5 bases, leaving 18 bases between them. CDR1 is SGDLS and CDR2 is YYNGEE in the germline V gene. The CDR3: CASSGELFAFDEQYF. The CDR3, as DNA: TGTGCCAGCAGCGGGGAATTATTCGCCTTCGACGAGCAGTACTTC. Supplemented by reference TRBV9 and TRBJ2-7, the full variable domain reads DSGVTQTPKHLITATGQRVTLRCSPRSGDLSVYWYQQSLDQGLQFLIQYYNGEERAKGNILERFSAQQFPDLHSELNLSSLELGDSALYFCASSGELFAFDEQYFGPGTRLTVT.

This clone was picked up one time. V gene TRBV27 combines with J gene TRBJ1-5, with 9 bases matching TRBD1. V lost 5 bases, J lost 2 bases, and 4 bases stayed unmatched. The CDR3 is made up of 15 amino acids. Germline CDR1 reads MNHEY; CDR2 reads SMNVEV (reference sequence). The CDR3 nucleotides are TGTGCCAGCAGTGGGACAGGGTACGGCAATCAGCCCCAGCATTTT. This sequence encodes CASSGTGYGNQPQHF.

This chain links TRBV27 with TRBJ1-4; D perhaps matches TRBD1 (5 bases). The CDR3 consists of 15 residues. With 2 bases removed from V and 7 bases from J, the gap between germline ends came to 14 bases. The V gene's germline CDR1 is MNHEY and CDR2 SMNVEV (reference sequence). The CDR3 sequence is CASSLGGTIGEKLFF. CDR3 DNA: TGTGCCAGCAGTTTAGGGGGGACTATCGGTGAAAAACTGTTTTTT.

V is TRBV9 and J is TRBJ1-5; D gene ambiguous. The CDR3 loop spans 13 amino acids. Trimming cost V 3 bases and J 0 bases, with 4 bases left between them. From germline, CDR1 is SGDLS and CDR2 YYNGEE. Here the CDR3 reads CASSGSSNQPQHF. In DNA, the CDR3 is TGTGCCAGCAGCGGGTCTAGCAATCAGCCCCAGCATTTT.

V and J are TRBV7-8 and TRBJ2-7; 12 nucleotides agree with TRBD1. This CDR3 is built from 15 residues. With V trimmed by 5 bases and J by 5 bases, 7 bases remained unmatched. Per germline, CDR1 SGHVS and CDR2 FQNEAQ. CDR3: CASSKGQGAIHEQYF. The CDR3 nucleotides are TGTGCCAGCAGCAAGGGACAGGGGGCGATCCACGAGCAGTACTTC.

In the case of this clone: Other DNA sequences of this sample code for an identical CDR3. The chain has TRBV7-9 and TRBJ2-2; D uncertain. Germline V lookup: CDR1 SEHNR, CDR2 FQNEAQ (reference sequence). The V and J ends lost 7 bases and 5 bases respectively, with 5 bases between them. The CDR3 has 11 residues. This CDR3 is CASTHTGELFF. DNA of the CDR3: TGTGCCAGCACCCATACCGGGGAGCTGTTTTTT.

This clone was counted between two and nine times. The rearrangement links TRBV10-1 to TRBJ1-2; D is undetermined. V lost 8 bases and J lost 4, with 11 bases in between. This CDR3 spans 12 amino acids. Looked up from germline, CDR1 is WNHNN and CDR2 is SYGVQD (reference sequence). CDR3 coding DNA: TGCGCCAGCTTAGAGCCTTCCTATGGCTACACCTTC. Amino acids: CASLEPSYGYTF.

This clone was counted a single time. The rearrangement joins TRBV9 to TRBJ2-7; 9 bases are a match to TRBD1. V trimming: 3 bases; J trimming: 3 bases; junction bases outside the gene matches: 4. CDR1 and CDR2 (germline): SGDLS, YYNGEE. CDR3 size: 14 residues. The CDR3 is CASSGTGDFYEQYF. The CDR3 bases are TGTGCCAGCAGCGGGACAGGGGATTTCTACGAGCAGTACTTC.

The chain uses TRBV5-1 and TRBJ1-6; D gene ambiguous. From germline, CDR1 is SGHRS and CDR2 YFSETQ. Trimming cost V 0 bases and J 5 bases, with 6 bases left between them. The CDR3 is 14 amino acids. CDR3 sequence: CASSLGGNNSPLHF. CDR3 sequence (DNA): TGCGCCAGCAGCTTGGGTGGAAATAATTCACCCCTCCACTTT.

This clone has a single count. The chain employs TRBV9 and TRBJ1-1, with D unresolved. Germline V gives CDR1 SGDLS, CDR2 YYNGEE. This CDR3 comprises 14 residues. V was clipped by 4 bases and J by 1 base, with 11 bases between them. The CDR3 DNA sequence: TGTGCCAGCAGCCCCCCCCAACAGAACACTGAAGCTTTCTTT. Its translation is CASSPPQQNTEAFF.

The rearrangement uses TRBV5-1 and TRBJ2-7; 7 positions match TRBD2. The CDR3 loop spans 15 amino acids. Germline CDR1 SGHRS, CDR2 YFSETQ. The V and J ends lost 2 bases and 2 bases, in that order; junction bases with no gene match: 7. CDR3 sequence (DNA): TGCGCCAGCAGCTTAAACAGCGGGGATGCCTACGAGCAGTACTTC. Protein: CASSLNSGDAYEQYF. The full variable domain, its missing parts supplied by reference TRBV5-1 and TRBJ2-7, is KAGVTQTPRYLIKTRGQQVTLSCSPISGHRSVSWYQQTPGQGLQFLFEYFSETQRNKGNFPGRFSGRQFSNSRSEMNVSTLELGDSALYLCASSLNSGDAYEQYFGPGTRLTVT.